This TCR beta chain is from a study of neurological immune-mediated disorders. Study-wide findings and caveats: None of the CDR3 amino acid sequences of expanded clones were shared across subjects, and this suggested private repertoires in all groups. Expansion of TCR clones was greatest in HTLV-1-associated myelopathy and smallest in multiple sclerosis, where it fell below that of healthy controls.

On this clonotype: The antigen is unknown.

TCRdb re-derived calls from the 5' RACE reads in MiXCR, one entry per CDR3 protein. Of tens of thousands of distinct CDR3 sequences in the sample, about 15% were seen once. The TCR was taken from a woman in her forties in good health. The sample consisted of PBMCs.

DNA of the CDR3: TGCGCCACTCGCGGGGGGAACACCAACACCGGGGAGCTGTTTTTT. The encoded protein is CATRGGNTNTGELFF. The gene calls are TRBV5-1 and TRBJ2-2, with 8 bases that match TRBD2. Germline V lookup: CDR1 SGHRS, CDR2 YFSETQ. This CDR3 has 15 amino acids. The ends lost 9 bases at V and 2 bases at J; junction bases unmatched: 9.